This T cell receptor (beta chain) was retrieved from a study of draining lymph node invasion in breast cancer (dated by TCRdb to the early 2020s). At the level of the whole study: Nodal metastasis was diagnosed by histology and cytokeratin immunohistochemistry and confirmed by EpCAM/CD45 flow cytometry. From every patient, the primary tumor plus matched non-invaded and tumor-invaded tumor-draining lymph nodes were collected, and both Treg and Tconv subsets were profiled. The separate targeted TCR sequencing included lymph nodes from five patients, and primary tumors were also sequenced for most of those five patients. In a separate targeted assay, bulk TCR-beta CDR3 sequencing compared sorted memory regulatory T cells and memory conventional CD4 T cells across breast cancer tissues.

General findings and caveats noted by the study authors: TCRs shared between Treg and Tconv subsets were regarded as suggestive, but not proof, of a common clonal origin. Some of the top 100 tumor clones were detected in invaded and non-invaded nodes, and this detection was taken to suggest recirculation between tumor and draining nodes. Tracking of the top-100 tumor clones could be carried out in just a couple of patients. The data could not determine whether Treg conversion took place in a particular organ or whether converted Tregs recirculated between nodes and tumor. Per tissue, roughly 14-25% of Treg TCRs were found to be shared with Tconvs, and this sharing was interpreted as suggesting peripheral Treg induction. In the targeted TCR-seq data, Tregs appeared to be more clonally expanded than Tconvs in all tissues, and lower diversity was found for both subsets in tumor than in lymph nodes.

This clonotype appeared a few times. Its antigen remains unidentified. The input lacks base qualities; no much larger clone sits a single base away. Memory conventional CD4 T cells were isolated by sorting for CD4+ CD45RA- CD25- cells. Tumor-draining lymph nodes were classified as non-invaded or invaded according to the absence or presence of metastatic tumor cells. Before staining and sorting, T cells were pre-enriched using a Miltenyi Pan T Cell isolation kit. Primary tumors were characterized by immunohistochemistry for estrogen receptor, progesterone receptor, HER2 and Ki-67. Fresh surgical tissue was processed within a few hours after surgery by being cut into small fragments. Tissue fragments were enzymatically digested with Liberase TL plus DNase for about 20 minutes and filtered through a 40-micrometer strainer. After DAPI live/dead staining, sorting was performed on a BD FACS Aria II with about 97-99% purity. Sorted cells were lysed in TCL buffer and RNA was purified with a Norgen Single Cell RNA purification kit including DNase treatment.

Library preparation was by bulk RNA-seq. The sequencer was an Illumina HiSeq 2500. Under the source paper's analysis protocol: In the separate targeted TCR-seq dataset, CDR3 sequences were extracted from raw reads and quantified using MiXCR version 2.1.5 with default parameters. In the separate targeted TCR-seq dataset, TCR-beta clones were defined by the combination of V gene, J gene and CDR3 sequence. In the separate targeted TCR-seq dataset, clones with fewer than three counts were removed, then only the 90% most strongly expressed clones per sample were retained. In the separate targeted TCR-seq dataset, Treg-Tconv overlap was computed as shared clones divided by total Treg clones per tissue, times 100. Starting from the raw public reads, TCRdb applied fastp trimming at Q25, assembled clones with MiXCR and retained in-frame beta chains. CDR3 protein sequences are deduplicated, and each keeps its most common genes and DNA. These V and J calls rely on TCRdb rather than the paper's analysis. The sample profile shows approximately 4,000 distinct CDR3 sequences; 60% to 85% of them were found once. In total, the top ten clones hold about 1.8% of the sample.

The TCR comes from a female donor with luminal breast cancer. Sequenced sample: sorted memory CD4+ effector T cells from a lymph node. The sample's cell subset or site label, decoded: CD45RA-negative sorted CD4+ T cells (memory Tconv or effector/memory Treg).

The CDR3 reads CASGYSNQPQHF. The nucleotide sequence reads TGTGCCAGCGGGTATAGCAATCAGCCCCAGCATTTT. Rearrangement joined TRBV6-2 or TRBV6-3 to TRBJ1-5; no confident D gene assignment can be made. V drops 8 bases and J drops 0 bases, leaving 5 bases in between. The CDR3 sequence holds 12 residues, the cysteine and phenylalanine included. Only CDR3 DNA remains: 36 bases, in frame from the first base. CDR1 and CDR2, looked up from the germline V gene, are MNHEY and SVGEGT.